The sequence of this T cell receptor beta chain was determined in a study of T cells after yellow fever vaccination. At the level of the study: Fractions with few cells were prepared using SMART-Seq v4 Ultra Low Input. Broader study findings: Subsequent to the booster, the majority of primary-vaccination clones reappeared (96% CD4, more than 70% CD8). Some clonotypes, a small share, were shared between CD4 and CD8 compartments.

MiXCR was run by TCRdb on the 5' RACE reads, yielding one entry per CDR3 protein. The sample contains 300,000 or so distinct CDR3 sequences, 10% to 15% of which appear only once. The V end lost 5 bases, the J end lost 9 bases, and 14 bases lay between the germline ends. The CDR3 contains 13 residues. This clonotype was counted between two and nine times. Its antigen is unidentified. The sample consisted of CD4+ T cells sorted from PBMCs, taken 45 days after the yellow fever booster vaccination. J is TRBJ2-4 and V is TRBV12-3 or TRBV12-4; tentatively, D is TRBD1 or TRBD2 (5 bases each). The origin of this receptor is a man under 40 who received the YFV17D yellow fever vaccine. In nucleotides, the CDR3 is TGTGCCAGCAGTCACCGGGGCTCGAGCATTCAGTACTTC. Protein product: CASSHRGSSIQYF.